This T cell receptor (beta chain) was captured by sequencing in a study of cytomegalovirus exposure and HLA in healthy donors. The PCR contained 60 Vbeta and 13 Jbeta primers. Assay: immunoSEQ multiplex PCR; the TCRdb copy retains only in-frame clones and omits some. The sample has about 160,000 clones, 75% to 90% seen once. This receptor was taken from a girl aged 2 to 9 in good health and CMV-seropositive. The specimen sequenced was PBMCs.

The CDR3 region is CATRTGGPYNEQFF. The CDR3 DNA reads as TGTGCCACCCGAACGGGAGGACCTTACAATGAGCAGTTCTTC. The rearrangement links TRBV19 to TRBJ2-1, with 7 bases matching TRBD2. CDR1 and CDR2 (germline): LNHDA, SQIVND (reference sequence). Trimming at V came to 10 bases and at J to 4 bases, leaving 10 bases not matched to a gene. This CDR3 region has 14 residues.